The present T cell receptor beta chain was sequenced within a study of cytomegalovirus exposure and HLA in healthy donors (TCRdb year 2017). A note on the overall study: An earlier analysis of some 600 of the donors reported around 280 Gb of sequence data and 117 million unique TCR beta sequences obtained from around 180 million T cells. The genetic ancestry cluster associated with self-reported Caucasian donors included roughly four fifths of the roughly 360 genotyped donors. Rather than drawing on any new phenotypic data, the later analysis identified candidate immune exposures from TCR beta sequences and the way those sequences occurred across donors. The study profiled the T cell repertoires of around 700 subjects by immunosequencing and related them to cytomegalovirus serostatus. The study aimed to test whether signatures of past pathogen exposure could be identified by cataloging public T cell receptors. HLA typing included class I and class II loci at four-digit resolution. Besides the first cohort of 666 subjects, a separate validation cohort made up of 120 or so different subjects was used. To predict cytomegalovirus infection status, the study brought together high-throughput TCR immunosequencing, statistical association of individual TCRs with disease status, and machine learning. The number of typed donors differed by locus: roughly 629-640 for A, B, C, DRB1 and DQB1; approximately 520 for DQA1; around 610 for DPA1; and about 450 for DPB1. In an earlier analysis of a few hundred of the donors, high-throughput TCR beta sequencing was used to judge whether each TCR beta V gene segment behaved as functional or pseudogenic. All discovery cohort repertoires had been generated using a single sequencing platform. A later genetic analysis used genome-wide SNP genotypes for about 55% of the 666 donors, treating that subset as a discovery cohort. A few DR-DQ haplotypes were treated as single units for association and clustering because of strong linkage in the cohort. In a later analysis, previously published TCR beta repertoires from 670 or so donors were re-analyzed and high-resolution HLA genotyping was added so that TCR occurrence patterns could be studied. Donor age, sex, ethnicity and CMV serostatus were collected together with the repertoire data. Among some 410 genotyped donors of the cohort, an average of about 240,000 unique TCR beta nucleotide sequences were sequenced per donor, roughly a sixth of them non-productive. An early release covering 550 to 700 HLA-typed donors comprised roughly 300 gigabases of sequencing data and some 79 million unique TCR sequences.

Overall study outcomes, separate from this receptor: In a later analysis, HLA-associated TCR beta chains were found to be more clonally expanded and to have lower generation probabilities than equally common non-associated chains. In a later analysis, around 17,000 TCR beta sequences were associated with specific HLA alleles at a false discovery rate of 0.05. In a later genetic analysis, a missense DCLRE1C variant was associated with V-gene and J-gene trimming of TCR beta chains, and the association was replicated in an independent cohort. In an earlier analysis of more than 500 of the donors, most TCR beta V segments appeared in productive rearrangements about 87% or about 30% of the time, broadly matching IMGT annotations. Because counts were too low, some 17 rarely observed V segments, including chromosome 9 orphons, were left out of the earlier analysis of some 640 of the donors. Linkage disequilibrium might explain the correlated functional status among segregating V segments, but an unknown experimental factor could not be ruled out. Only TCR beta chains were sequenced in this cohort, and the absence of alpha or paired-chain data limited detectable features. A further reported finding was that TCR beta sequences accurately predicted the HLA-A and HLA-B alleles for most subjects in the first cohort. The authors suggested that the approach could potentially be generalized to other disease states and immunological phenotypes. Some IMGT-functional V segments, including TRBV6-2 and TRBV6-3, could not be distinguished by the 87-base-pair reads and were therefore excluded. The classifier was reported to diagnose cytomegalovirus status with high specificity and sensitivity in both the original and validation cohorts. Because HLA typing was unavailable for some donors at each locus, only the typed subset was used in association tests. According to a later analysis, most CMV-associated TCR beta chains appeared to be HLA-restricted, and the HLA associations seemed to be driven largely by CMV exposure. The presence/absence analyses assumed that sequencing depth was roughly uniform across donors, and that assumption may not be true. A few of the identified cytomegalovirus-associated TCR beta chains were confirmed in vitro to be specific for cytomegalovirus antigens. Several of the top co-occurrence clusters appeared to be linked to parvovirus B19, influenza, CMV and Epstein-Barr virus, according to a later analysis. In a later genetic analysis, fewer N-insertions in productive TCRs were reported among donors in an Asian-associated ancestry cluster than the roughly 700-donor mean. In the study, around 150 TCR beta chains were listed as associated with cytomegalovirus. Most TCR sequences were seen in very few donors, while some public TCRs were found in many individuals. When HLA alleles, especially DR and DQ, strongly co-occurred, attributing TCR associations to individual alleles was difficult. In a later analysis, TCR association rates were found to vary across HLA loci, with the most associated TCRs seen for DRB1 alleles and the fewest for HLA-C alleles. The sequencing pipeline was judged likely to have produced a cluster of highly shared sequence variants as a technical artifact. For the cohort, immune exposure information was limited to CMV serostatus.

Library preparation employed the immunoSEQ multiplex PCR assay. A mixture of 60 forward primers for TCR Vbeta segments and 13 reverse primers for TCR Jbeta segments was used in the multiplex PCR. A multiplex PCR assay on genomic DNA amplified the CDR3 region of rearranged TCR beta genes. Amplified TCR beta libraries were sequenced as 87-base-pair reads on the Illumina HiSeq System. Per the original workflow: A later analysis tallied 75 million to 95 million unique TCR beta chains across the 610 or so repertoires, and about 10 million of those chains were shared by two or more donors. To remove PCR and sequencing errors, raw reads were error-corrected and collapsed into unique sequences using a nearest-neighbor algorithm that merged closely related sequences. Alignment of CDR3 sequences to IMGT reference sequences was used to assign V, D and J gene segments. For a sequence to be retained, a match of at least six nucleotides to both a V gene segment and a J gene segment was required. Rearrangements were called productive when the CDR3 lacked stop codons and stayed in frame with V and J; all others were non-productive. CDR3 was defined according to IMGT convention as the region running from the second conserved V-encoded cysteine to the conserved J-encoded phenylalanine. The earlier analysis of about 590 of the donors excluded sequences that lacked an unambiguous match to a single V gene segment. An earlier analysis of just under 600 of the donors called V segments functional above 56.7% productive rearrangements and segregating when the between-donor standard deviation exceeded 5%. A statistical classification framework was built for diagnosing cytomegalovirus status from the catalog of TCR beta chain sequences. V and J gene assignment, in a later analysis, came from comparing TCR nucleotide sequences with IMGT/GENE-DB human TR gene sequences. A later analysis assigned CDR3 sequences and most-parsimonious VDJ recombination scenarios with the TCRdist pipeline. A later analysis defined each TCR beta chain by its CDR3 amino acid sequence plus V-gene family, and excluded reads lacking a unique V-gene family. To address suspected cross-contamination and a sequencing artifact, a later analysis removed a few hundred highly shared, low-generation-probability nucleotide sequences. In a later analysis, a clonal expansion index was calculated for each public chain from normalized within-repertoire ranks of inferred template counts. Generation probabilities in a later analysis came from a VDJ recombination model fitted to out-of-frame rearrangements, and those results were checked against IGoR. A later analysis scored TCR-TCR, TCR-HLA and TCR-CMV co-occurrence with hypergeometric tests, applying a repertoire-size bias correction to TCR pairs. False discovery rates were estimated in a later analysis by permuting HLA or CMV assignments 20 times. In a later analysis, co-occurring TCRs were grouped with DBSCAN, and TCRdist sequence similarity was added when clustering was performed within HLA-allele-positive subsets. Repertoires with fewer than 30,000 or more than 120,000 public chains were left out of co-occurrence clustering, as were five repertoires with anomalous nucleotide sharing. The table was pulled from immuneACCESS by TCRdb, which kept in-frame rearrangements only. Such tables lose some clones; where checked, under half of the loss comes from unresolved V genes, and the rest has no known cause. Clone size and the V and J calls come from that table; the DNA yielded D and trimming. Across this sample there are under 200,000 clones, with around 78% seen only once. More than 2% of the sample lies in the top ten.

The cohort was made up of 666 healthy bone marrow donors. All cohort members were sampled while nominally healthy, although unrecorded immune exposures were likely present. The donor tested CMV seropositive and was one of the 289 seropositive cohort members. A peripheral blood sample was collected from each donor, and TCR beta sequencing was performed on peripheral blood mononuclear cells. The Qiagen DNeasy Blood Extraction Kit was used to extract genomic DNA from the blood cell samples. The CDR3 runs 12 residues from the cysteine to the phenylalanine. The DNA shown is the 36-base CDR3, in frame from base 1. From V the trimming removes 5 bases and from J it removes 5 bases, while the gene matches leave 4 bases of the junction unaccounted for. CDR1 and CDR2, looked up from the germline V gene (reference sequence), are GTSNPN and SVGIG. This clone was seen only a few times. Its antigen has not been determined. No per-base quality is available; no much larger clone lies one base away.

The V and J genes are TRBV30 and TRBJ1-2; TRBD1 matches 8 bases in the middle. The sequence was obtained from a woman in her twenties or thirties in good health and CMV-seropositive. Sequencing was carried out using PBMCs. CDR3 region: CAWLQGVYGYTF. The nucleotide sequence is TGTGCCTGGCTACAGGGGGTATATGGCTACACCTTC.